A single count supports the clone carrying this T cell receptor (beta chain). Antigen: not known. The data were obtained in a study of cytomegalovirus exposure and HLA in healthy donors. Study-level results: In a later analysis, common viral pathogens appeared linked to several of the most significant clusters.

The length of the CDR3 is 12 residues. Looked up from germline, CDR1 is LNHDA and CDR2 is SQIVND (reference sequence). Trimming cost V 5 bases and J 5 bases, with 9 bases left between them. PCR employed 60 Vbeta and 13 Jbeta primers. Libraries were prepared by immunoSEQ multiplex PCR; TCRdb keeps only in-frame clonotypes and omits some of them. The sample holds some 160,000 clones; 70% to 85% are singletons and the top ten take more than 0.55%. This TCR was recovered from a woman in her forties in good health and CMV-seronegative. Material: PBMCs. V usage is TRBV19 and J usage is TRBJ1-1; D unresolved. CDR3 DNA sequence: TGTGCCAGTAGTCGAGGCGGTACTGAAGCTTTCTTT. It encodes CASSRGGTEAFF.